The rows below give T cell receptor beta chains drawn from one sample of a study of cytomegalovirus exposure and HLA in healthy donors. Sequencing was performed with immunoSEQ multiplex PCR; in TCRdb, only in-frame clones are kept and a portion is missing. This table has about 130,000 clones, 80% appearing once. Sequenced input: PBMCs. The receptor source for this set is a woman aged 40 to 55 in good health and CMV-seronegative. Each CDR3 is given with its conserved first and last residue. Fields, in order: D gene, V gene, J gene, clone size, CDR3 protein, CDR3 DNA. A D gene is named only where the DNA matches it firmly. Clone size is given for some rows only: seen once, a few or many times, or a class if the clone is expanded.

>.|TRBV9|TRBJ2-2|.
CASSVAGANTGELFF
TGTGCCAGCAGCGTAGCGGGGGCGAACACCGGGGAGCTGTTTTTT
>.|TRBV29-1|TRBJ2-2|.
CSADLTGLGELFF
TGCAGCGCCGACCTAACAGGGTTGGGGGAGCTGTTTTTT
>.|TRBV6-5|TRBJ2-7|.
CASSHGRDSYEQYF
TGTGCCAGCAGTCACGGCCGGGACTCCTACGAGCAGTACTTC
>TRBD1|TRBV5-6|TRBJ2-7|.
CASSPMTGGLEQYF
TGTGCCAGCAGCCCGATGACAGGGGGATTAGAGCAGTACTTC
>.|TRBV6-6|TRBJ1-2|once
CASSDRGANYGYTF
TGTGCCAGCAGTGACAGAGGAGCTAACTATGGCTACACCTTC
>TRBD1|TRBV5-6|TRBJ1-6|.
CASSLTDRDGSPLHF
TGTGCCAGCAGCTTGACCGACAGGGATGGCTCACCCCTCCACTTT
>.|TRBV19|TRBJ1-2|.
CASSMMGGAANYGYTF
TGTGCCAGTAGTATGATGGGGGGAGCGGCTAACTATGGCTACACCTTC
>TRBD1|TRBV28|TRBJ2-7|.
CASCPPGQGVYEQYF
TGTGCCAGCTGCCCCCCGGGACAGGGGGTCTACGAGCAGTACTTC
>TRBD2|TRBV28|TRBJ2-1|.
CASTSQVGGGEQFF
TGTGCCAGCACGTCTCAGGTTGGGGGGGGTGAGCAGTTCTTC
>.|TRBV6-5|TRBJ1-1|few
CASSYGGVEAFF
TGTGCCAGCAGTTACGGCGGTGTTGAAGCTTTCTTT
>.|TRBV29-1|TRBJ1-1|.
CSVTPRGGTEAFF
TGCAGCGTGACACCGAGAGGGGGCACTGAAGCTTTCTTT
>.|TRBV13|TRBJ2-7|.
CASSTGTGGEQYF
TGTGCCAGCAGCACCGGCACCGGCGGGGAGCAGTACTTC
>.|TRBV15|TRBJ1-2|.
CATSRGGLPYDGYTF
TGTGCCACCAGCAGAGGGGGACTTCCCTACGACGGCTACACCTTC
>.|TRBV28|TRBJ1-1|.
CASSLPDRVNTEAFF
TGTGCCAGCAGTTTACCCGACAGAGTGAACACTGAAGCTTTCTTT
>.|TRBV4-3|TRBJ2-3|.
CASSQDRWGGLGDTQYF
TGCGCCAGCAGCCAAGATCGGTGGGGGGGCCTTGGAGATACGCAGTATTTT
>TRBD2|TRBV5-1|TRBJ2-7|few
CASSLGLAKYEQYF
TGCGCCAGCAGCTTGGGACTAGCTAAATACGAGCAGTACTTC
>TRBD1|TRBV5-1|TRBJ1-1|few
CASSLGRGPGRNTEAFF
TGCGCCAGCAGCTTGGGTAGGGGGCCTGGTCGGAACACTGAAGCTTTCTTT
>.|TRBV7-2|TRBJ1-2|.
CASRPSEYSNYGYTF
TGTGCCAGCAGGCCGAGTGAGTACAGCAACTATGGCTACACCTTC
>TRBD2|TRBV27|TRBJ2-2|.
CASTWGGMNTGELFF
TGTGCCAGCACCTGGGGGGGGATGAACACCGGGGAGCTGTTTTTT
>TRBD1|TRBV19|TRBJ1-3|.
CASSPFAGGGNTIYF
TGTGCCAGTAGTCCATTCGCAGGGGGCGGAAACACCATATATTTT
>TRBD1|TRBV4-2|TRBJ1-1|.
CASSRINPGTAGEAFF
TGTGCCAGCAGCCGAATAAACCCCGGGACAGCGGGTGAAGCTTTCTTT
>TRBD1|TRBV12-5|TRBJ2-1|.
CASGPGTGWDRSYNEQFF
TGTGCTAGTGGTCCGGGGACAGGTTGGGACAGGTCCTACAATGAGCAGTTCTTC
>TRBD1|TRBV5-1|TRBJ1-1|.
CASSWTGEGVTEAFF
TGCGCCAGCAGCTGGACAGGGGAGGGGGTCACTGAAGCTTTCTTT
>.|TRBV19|TRBJ1-2|.
CASSGQFKLDSHGYTF
TGTGCCAGTAGCGGACAGTTCAAATTGGATAGCCATGGCTACACCTTC
>TRBD2|TRBV25-1|TRBJ2-7|.
CASSTLAGGGSYEQYF
TGTGCCAGCAGTACCCTAGCGGGGGGGGGATCCTACGAGCAGTACTTC